These 19 T cell receptor beta chains came from one sample sequenced in a study of blood T cell repertoires in COVID-19. Generated by immunoSEQ multiplex PCR, the TCRdb table keeps only in-frame clones and is missing some. This table has about 260,000 clones, about 91% appearing once. Sequencing was done on a sample of peripheral blood. Receptors originate from a person in their late teens or twenties with COVID-19, enrolled during active disease.

This sequence joins TRBV4-1 and TRBJ1-1; 12 nucleotides align to TRBD1. The CDR3 contains 14 residues. CDR1 MGHRA and CDR2 YSYEKL come from the germline V gene. Trimming took 5 bases from V and 6 from J; bases not matched to a gene: 4. Written as DNA, the CDR3 is TGCGCCAGCAGCAAGGGACAGGGGGCTGCTGAAGCTTTCTTT. It is translated as CASSKGQGAAEAFF.

The V gene is TRBV28, the J gene TRBJ1-3, with TRBD1 matching over 7 bases. V shed 7 bases, J shed 4 bases, and the junction held 4 bases outside the gene matches. The germline CDR1 and CDR2 sequences are MDHEN and SYDVKM. The CDR3 spans 13 residues. DNA for the CDR3: TGTGCCAGCATCACAGGGGTGGGAAACACCATATATTTT. As protein: CASITGVGNTIYF.

This chain joins TRBV24-1 and TRBJ2-1; maybe TRBD2 (9 bases). CDR3 length: 20 amino acids. The V end was cut by 11 bases, the J end by 0 bases, with 31 bases between. CDR1 and CDR2 (germline): KGHDR, SFDVKD. CDR3: CAIKAQQGETSGSSYNEQFF. The CDR3 DNA is TGTGCCATAAAAGCCCAACAGGGGGAAACTAGCGGGTCCTCCTACAATGAGCAGTTCTTC.

The chain has TRBV5-5 and TRBJ2-7; 10 bases are shared with TRBD2. Trimming at V came to 2 bases and at J to 4 bases, leaving 3 bases not matched to a gene. Germline V CDR1 and CDR2: SGHKS, YYEKEE (reference sequence). The CDR3 totals 14 residues. CDR3: CASSFSGGTYEQYF. The DNA of the CDR3 is TGTGCCAGCAGCTTTAGCGGGGGGACTTACGAGCAGTACTTC.

This clone was observed a single time. The J gene is TRBJ2-7, the V gene TRBV2; 7 bases match TRBD1. Germline V gives CDR1 SNHLY, CDR2 FYNNEI. Losses at the gene ends were 1 base for V and 2 bases for J; bases not matched to a gene: 5. The CDR3 spans 15 residues. This chain's CDR3 is CASSEGQGVPYEQYF. CDR3 DNA: TGTGCCAGCAGTGAAGGTCAGGGGGTCCCCTACGAGCAGTACTTC.

This rearrangement joins TRBV9 to TRBJ1-1, with a weak D call TRBD1 (5 bases). The CDR3 is 13 residues long. Germline CDR1 SGDLS, CDR2 YYNGEE. V lost 4 bases and J lost 4, with 11 bases in between. CDR3 region: CASSQGGGTEAFF. The CDR3 DNA sequence: TGTGCCAGCAGCCAGGGCGGGGGCACTGAAGCTTTCTTT.

CDR3 sequence: CASSVEDRVNEKLFF. CDR3 sequence (DNA): TGTGCCAGCAGCGTAGAGGACAGGGTTAATGAAAAACTGTTTTTT. V is TRBV9 and J is TRBJ1-4, with 8 bases identical to TRBD1. The CDR3 is 15 amino acids. The germline CDR1 and CDR2 sequences are SGDLS and YYNGEE. J gave up 4 bases and V 0 bases, and 2 bases lay outside the gene matches. The full variable domain, rest sourced from reference TRBV9 and TRBJ1-4, is DSGVTQTPKHLITATGQRVTLRCSPRSGDLSVYWYQQSLDQGLQFLIQYYNGEERAKGNILERFSAQQFPDLHSELNLSSLELGDSALYFCASSVEDRVNEKLFFGSGTQLSVL.

The CDR3 loop reads CASSFRTSGDTQYF. The CDR3 DNA is TGTGCCAGCAGCTTCCGAACTAGCGGCGATACGCAGTATTTT. V gene TRBV5-6 combines with J gene TRBJ2-3, with 8 bases aligning to TRBD2. V was clipped by 2 bases and J by 6 bases; unmatched bases: 5. Germline-derived CDR1 and CDR2 are SGHDT and YYEEEE. This CDR3 is 14 amino acids long.

The chain uses TRBV7-2 and TRBJ1-2; no definite D call. Trimming cost V 3 bases and J 5 bases, with 16 bases left between them. CDR3 size: 15 residues. Germline assignment: CDR1 SGHTA and CDR2 FQGNSA. The CDR3: CASSLTPGLGYGYTF. The CDR3 DNA follows: TGTGCCAGCAGCTTGACCCCGGGTCTTGGGTATGGCTACACCTTC. Full variable domain (remainder filled in from reference TRBV7-2 and TRBJ1-2): GAGVSQSPSNKVTEKGKDVELRCDPISGHTALYWYRQSLGQGLEFLIYFQGNSAPDKSGLPSDRFSAERTGGSVSTLTIQRTQQEDSAVYLCASSLTPGLGYGYTFGSGTRLTVV.

This chain links TRBV3-1 (or the pseudogene TRBV3-2) with TRBJ2-7; 13 nucleotides agree with TRBD2. CDR3 length equals 15 residues. In germline, CDR1 is LGHDT, CDR2 YNNKEL (reference sequence). The V and J ends lost 4 bases and 7 bases, in that order; junction bases with no gene match: 7. CDR3 DNA sequence: TGTGCCAGCAGCCCCGGACTAGCGGGAGAGTGGGAGCAGTACTTC. This translates into CASSPGLAGEWEQYF.

The V and J genes are TRBV5-4 and TRBJ1-5; 7 bases agree with TRBD1. In germline, CDR1 is SGHNT, CDR2 YYREEE (reference sequence). The CDR3 covers 17 residues. With V trimmed by 6 bases and J by 3 bases, 15 bases remained unmatched. The CDR3 DNA sequence: TGTGCCAGCAACGCATTCCTACAAGGGGGCACCAATCAGCCCCAGCATTTT. This sequence encodes CASNAFLQGGTNQPQHF.

V gene TRBV6-1 combines with J gene TRBJ1-6; D not certain. V lost 1 base to trimming and J lost 7 bases, with 17 bases between them. Germline CDR1 reads MNHNS; CDR2 reads SASEGT. This CDR3 region has 17 residues. The CDR3 sequence is CASSEGAREGWNSPLHF. The CDR3 region has the DNA TGTGCCAGCAGTGAAGGGGCCCGAGAGGGCTGGAATTCACCCCTCCACTTT.

The CDR3 loop reads CSGREERNTEAFF. In nucleotides, the CDR3 is TGCAGCGGACGTGAGGAACGGAACACTGAAGCTTTCTTT. This chain connects TRBV29-1 to TRBJ1-1, with D unclear. Trimming took off 7 bases at V and 1 base at J, with 13 bases between the two ends. Germline V gene sequence: CDR1 SQVTM, CDR2 ANQGSEA. The CDR3 covers 13 residues.

The V and J genes are TRBV5-5 and TRBJ2-1; 8 bases align to TRBD1. This CDR3 has 16 residues. Trimming took 4 bases from V and 6 from J; bases not matched to a gene: 12. Germline assignment: CDR1 SGHKS and CDR2 YYEKEE (reference sequence). The CDR3, as DNA: TGTGCCAGCAGCCGCCTTGGACAGGGTGGGGTCAATGAGCAGTTCTTC. Translating it yields CASSRLGQGGVNEQFF. The variable domain in full, with the rest retrieved from reference TRBV5-5 and TRBJ2-1, is DAGVTQSPTHLIKTRGQQVTLRCSPISGHKSVSWYQQVLGQGPQFIFQYYEKEERGRGNFPDRFSARQFPNYSSELNVNALLLGDSALYLCASSRLGQGGVNEQFFGPGTRLTVL.

This clone was counted a single time. This chain connects TRBV4-1 to TRBJ2-7; 11 bases are a match to TRBD1. This CDR3 has 14 residues. Per the germline V gene, CDR1 is MGHRA and CDR2 is YSYEKL. V shed 3 bases, J shed 6 bases, and the junction held 4 bases outside the gene matches. CDR3 sequence (DNA): TGCGCCAGCAGCCATCCCGGGACAGGGGGCGAGCAGTACTTC. Its protein is CASSHPGTGGEQYF.

J is TRBJ1-3 and V is TRBV10-3; TRBD1 matches 7 bases. After removal of 3 bases from V and 3 bases from J, the junction contained 2 bases not matched to a gene. Germline loops: CDR1 ENHRY, CDR2 SYGVKD. The CDR3 is 14 residues long. For the CDR3, the DNA is TGTGCCATCAGTGATCGGACAGGTGGAAACACCATATATTTT. It codes for CAISDRTGGNTIYF.

This chain connects TRBV15 to TRBJ2-3, with 7 bases aligning to TRBD2. Germline V gene data show CDR1 as LNHNV and CDR2 as YYDKDF (reference sequence). Trimming cost V 0 bases and J 3 bases; bases outside gene matches: 15. This CDR3 has 19 amino acids. The DNA of the CDR3 is TGTGCCACCAGCAGAGATCTTGTGCGGACTAGTGTCGTTACAGATACGCAGTATTTT. Protein product: CATSRDLVRTSVVTDTQYF.

In DNA form, the CDR3 reads TGTGCCAGCAGCCTGACTAGCGGAGCGAACACCGGGGAGCTGTTTTTT. Translated, it gives CASSLTSGANTGELFF. The J gene is TRBJ2-2, the V gene TRBV6-6; the match to TRBD2 covers 9 bases. Germline-derived CDR1 and CDR2 are MNHNY and SVGAGI (reference sequence). V trimming: 6 bases; J trimming: 0 bases; junction bases outside the gene matches: 5. This CDR3 is built from 16 residues.

The chain has TRBV4-2 and TRBJ1-6, with D unresolved. Trimming took off 4 bases at V and 6 bases at J, with 10 bases between the two ends. Germline lookup yields CDR1 LGHNA and CDR2 YNFKEQ. The CDR3 is 14 amino acids. Here the CDR3 reads CASSLDIINSPLHF. CDR3 DNA sequence: TGTGCCAGCAGCCTAGATATAATTAATTCACCCCTCCACTTT.